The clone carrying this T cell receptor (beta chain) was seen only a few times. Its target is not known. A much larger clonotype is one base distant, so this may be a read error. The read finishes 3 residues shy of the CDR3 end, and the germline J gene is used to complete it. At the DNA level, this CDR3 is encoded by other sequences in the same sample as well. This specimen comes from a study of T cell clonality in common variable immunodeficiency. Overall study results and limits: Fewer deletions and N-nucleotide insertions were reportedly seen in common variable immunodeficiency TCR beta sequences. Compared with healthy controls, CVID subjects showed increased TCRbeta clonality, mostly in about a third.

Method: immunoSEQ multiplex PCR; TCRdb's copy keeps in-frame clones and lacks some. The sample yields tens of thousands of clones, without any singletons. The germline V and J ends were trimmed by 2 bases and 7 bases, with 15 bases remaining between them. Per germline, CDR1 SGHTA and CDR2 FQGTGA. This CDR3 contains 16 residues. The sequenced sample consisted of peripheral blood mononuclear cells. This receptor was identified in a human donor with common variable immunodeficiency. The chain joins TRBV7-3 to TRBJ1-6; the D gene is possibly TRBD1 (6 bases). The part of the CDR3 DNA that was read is TGTGCCAGCAGCTTAGCGCGGGCAGGGGTGAATTCACCC. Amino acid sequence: CASSLARAGVNSP. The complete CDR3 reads CASSLARAGVNSPLHF.